The 8 T cell receptor beta chains listed next were all sequenced from one sample in a study of T cell responses to AZD1222 COVID-19 vaccine. Measured with immunoSEQ multiplex PCR; TCRdb has only the in-frame clones, and not every one. The table lists 200,000 to 300,000 clones, over 85% of them singletons. This specimen was peripheral blood, taken on day 0 of AZD1222 vaccination. These receptors were collected from an adult in good health.

This chain connects TRBV5-4 to TRBJ2-7; TRBD1 or TRBD2 may be the D gene (5 bases each). This CDR3 is 14 amino acids long. V was pared by 1 base and J by 3 bases, with 11 bases between. Germline-derived CDR1 and CDR2 are SGHNT and YYREEE (reference sequence). This CDR3 reads CASSLRGVHYEQYF. As DNA, the CDR3 is TGTGCCAGCAGCTTGAGAGGGGTCCACTACGAGCAGTACTTC. The variable domain in full, completed from reference TRBV5-4 and TRBJ2-7, reads ETGVTQSPTHLIKTRGQQVTLRCSSQSGHNTVSWYQQALGQGPQFIFQYYREEENGRGNFPPRFSGLQFPNYSSELNVNALELDDSALYLCASSLRGVHYEQYFGPGTRLTVT.

The chain recombines TRBV6-5 with TRBJ1-3; a weak D match, TRBD1 (5 bases). V was clipped by 9 bases and J by 0 bases, with 15 bases between them. Germline V CDR1 and CDR2: MNHEY, SVGAGI. The CDR3 runs 15 residues. CDR3 in amino acids: CASFRAGSSGNTIYF. CDR3 in DNA: TGTGCCAGTTTCAGGGCGGGGAGCTCTGGAAACACCATATATTTT.

The CDR3, as DNA: TGTGCCAGCTCACCATTTGGTGCAGGGGGCCTTGAAAAACTGTTTTTT. Protein product: CASSPFGAGGLEKLFF. This rearrangement joins TRBV18 to TRBJ1-4; TRBD1 aligns across 8 bases. CDR1 KGHSH and CDR2 LQKENI come from the germline V gene. Trimming took 2 bases from V and 7 from J; bases not matched to a gene: 9. The CDR3 runs to 16 residues.

The chain has TRBV5-1 and TRBJ1-3; D is possibly TRBD1 (5 bases). Germline V lookup: CDR1 SGHRS, CDR2 YFSETQ. Between the trimmed V and J ends, which lost 4 bases and 3 bases, there was a span of 11 bases. This CDR3 region has 14 residues. The CDR3 reads CASSITGFGNTIYF. The CDR3, as DNA: TGCGCCAGCAGCATTACAGGCTTTGGAAACACCATATATTTT.

The V call is TRBV3-1 (or the pseudogene TRBV3-2), the J call TRBJ1-4; D is unclear. CDR1 is LGHDT, CDR2 YNNKEL, per germline (reference sequence). Trimming stripped 4 bases from V and 4 bases from J, with 13 bases between. CDR3 length: 15 residues. The CDR3 spells CASSLRDPGNEKLFF. DNA of the CDR3: TGTGCCAGCAGCCTCCGGGATCCCGGTAATGAAAAACTGTTTTTT.

The chain joins TRBV10-3 to TRBJ2-7; D unclear. Trimming removed 6 bases from V and 7 bases from J, with 16 bases in between. The germline V gene encodes CDR1 ENHRY and CDR2 SYGVKD. This CDR3 is built from 13 residues. The CDR3 spells CAISNSDFEEQYF. The CDR3 coding sequence is TGTGCCATCAGCAATAGTGATTTCGAGGAGCAGTACTTC.

This clone has just a few counts. The V gene is TRBV2, the J gene TRBJ1-5, with 7 bases aligning to TRBD1. J was trimmed by 3 bases and V by 6 bases; bases with no gene match: 5. The CDR3 length is 14 residues. Germline V gives CDR1 SNHLY, CDR2 FYNNEI. This chain's CDR3 is CASSLDRDNQPQHF. Written as DNA, the CDR3 is TGTGCCAGCAGCCTTGACAGGGACAATCAGCCCCAGCATTTT. The complete variable domain, with remaining parts taken from reference TRBV2 and TRBJ1-5, reads EPEVTQTPSHQVTQMGQEVILRCVPISNHLYFYWYRQILGQKVEFLVSFYNNEISEKSEIFDDQFSVERPDGSNFTLKIRSTKLEDSAMYFCASSLDRDNQPQHFGDGTRLSIL.

V and J are TRBV5-6 and TRBJ2-6, with D possibly TRBD1 on 5 matching bases. CDR1 is SGHDT and CDR2 is YYEEEE in the germline V gene. V gave up 2 bases and J gave up 4 bases, with 10 bases separating them. The CDR3 runs to 15 residues. The CDR3 loop reads CASSFMGLGANVLTF. For the CDR3, the DNA is TGTGCCAGCAGCTTTATGGGGCTCGGGGCCAACGTCCTGACTTTC.